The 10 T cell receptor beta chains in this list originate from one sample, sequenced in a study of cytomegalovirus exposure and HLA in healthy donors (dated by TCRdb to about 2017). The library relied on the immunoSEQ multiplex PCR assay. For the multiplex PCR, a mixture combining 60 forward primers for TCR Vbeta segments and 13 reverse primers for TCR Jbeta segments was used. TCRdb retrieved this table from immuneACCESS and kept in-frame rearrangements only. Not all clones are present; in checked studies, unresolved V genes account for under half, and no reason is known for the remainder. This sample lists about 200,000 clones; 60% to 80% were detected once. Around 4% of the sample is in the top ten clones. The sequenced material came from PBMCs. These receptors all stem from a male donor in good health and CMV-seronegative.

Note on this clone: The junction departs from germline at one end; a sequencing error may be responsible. The CDR3, as DNA: TGTTCCAGCAGCTTAGAACTAGCGGGAAACACCGGGGAGCTGTTTTTT. This codes for CSSSLELAGNTGELFF. The rearrangement links TRBV7-9 to TRBJ2-2, with TRBD2 identical over 10 bases. Germline CDR1 SEHNR, CDR2 FQNEAQ (reference sequence). The CDR3 runs to 16 residues.

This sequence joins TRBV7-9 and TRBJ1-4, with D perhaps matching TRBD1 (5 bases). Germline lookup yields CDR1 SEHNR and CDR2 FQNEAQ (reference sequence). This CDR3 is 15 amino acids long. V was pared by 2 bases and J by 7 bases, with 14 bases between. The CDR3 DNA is TGTGCCAGCAGCTTAATCGAGACAGCTACTGAAAAACTGTTTTTT. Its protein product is CASSLIETATEKLFF.

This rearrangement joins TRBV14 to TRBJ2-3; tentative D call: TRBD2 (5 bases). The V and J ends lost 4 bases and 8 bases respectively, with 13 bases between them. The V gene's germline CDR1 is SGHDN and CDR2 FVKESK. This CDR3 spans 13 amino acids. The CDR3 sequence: CASSPLAWGTQYF. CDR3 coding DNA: TGTGCCAGCAGCCCGCTAGCCTGGGGTACGCAGTATTTT. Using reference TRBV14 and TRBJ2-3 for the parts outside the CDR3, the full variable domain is EAGVTQFPSHSVIEKGQTVTLRCDPISGHDNLYWYRRVMGKEIKFLLHFVKESKQDESGMPNNRFLAERTGGTYSTLKVQPAELEDSGVYFCASSPLAWGTQYFGPGTRLTVL.

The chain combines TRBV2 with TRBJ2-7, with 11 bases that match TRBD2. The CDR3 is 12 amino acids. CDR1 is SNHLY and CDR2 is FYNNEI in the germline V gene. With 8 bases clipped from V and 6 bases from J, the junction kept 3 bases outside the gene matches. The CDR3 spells CASRLAGSEQYF. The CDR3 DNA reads TGTGCCAGCCGACTAGCGGGGTCCGAGCAGTACTTC.

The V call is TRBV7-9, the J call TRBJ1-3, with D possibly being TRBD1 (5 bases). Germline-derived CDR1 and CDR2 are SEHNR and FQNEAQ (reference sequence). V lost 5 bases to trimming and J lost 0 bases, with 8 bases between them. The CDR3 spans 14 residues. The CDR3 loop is CASSRDSSGNTIYF. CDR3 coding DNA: TGTGCCAGCAGCCGCGACAGCTCTGGAAACACCATATATTTT.

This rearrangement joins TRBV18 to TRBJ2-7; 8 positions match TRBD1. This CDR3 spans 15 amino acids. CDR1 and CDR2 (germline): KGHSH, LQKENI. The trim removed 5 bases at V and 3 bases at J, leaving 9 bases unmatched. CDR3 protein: CASSLDRVLIYEQYF. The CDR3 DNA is TGTGCCAGCTCATTGGACAGGGTGTTGATCTACGAGCAGTACTTC. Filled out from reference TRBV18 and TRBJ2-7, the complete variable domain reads NAGVMQNPRHLVRRRGQEARLRCSPMKGHSHVYWYRQLPEEGLKFMVYLQKENIIDESGMPKERFSAEFPKEGPSILRIQQVVRGDSAAYFCASSLDRVLIYEQYFGPGTRLTVT.

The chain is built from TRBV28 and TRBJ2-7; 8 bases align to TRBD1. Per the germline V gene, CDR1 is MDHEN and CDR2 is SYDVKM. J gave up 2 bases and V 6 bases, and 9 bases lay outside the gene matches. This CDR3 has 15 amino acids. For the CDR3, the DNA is TGTGCCAGCAGGGGCAGGACAGGGCTAACCTACGAGCAGTACTTC. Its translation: CASRGRTGLTYEQYF.

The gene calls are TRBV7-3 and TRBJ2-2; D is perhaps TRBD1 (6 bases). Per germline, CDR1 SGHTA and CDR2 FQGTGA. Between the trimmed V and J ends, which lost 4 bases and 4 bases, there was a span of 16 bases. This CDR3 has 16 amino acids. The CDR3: CASSSPYRDTTGELFF. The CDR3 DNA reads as TGTGCCAGCAGCTCCCCCTACCGGGACACCACCGGGGAGCTGTTTTTT.

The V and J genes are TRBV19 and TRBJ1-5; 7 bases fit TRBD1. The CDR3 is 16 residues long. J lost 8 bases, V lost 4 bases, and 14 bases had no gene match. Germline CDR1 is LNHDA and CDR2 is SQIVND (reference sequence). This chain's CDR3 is CASSTTGKAGREPQHF. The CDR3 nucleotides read TGTGCCAGTAGTACGACAGGGAAGGCCGGAAGGGAGCCCCAGCATTTT.

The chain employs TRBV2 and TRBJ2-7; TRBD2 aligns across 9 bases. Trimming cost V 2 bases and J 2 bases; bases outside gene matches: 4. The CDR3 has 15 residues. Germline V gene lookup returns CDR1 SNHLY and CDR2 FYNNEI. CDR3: CASSELASGAYEQYF. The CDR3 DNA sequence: TGTGCCAGCAGTGAATTAGCTAGCGGGGCCTACGAGCAGTACTTC.